This T cell receptor (beta chain) was captured in a study of blood T cell repertoires in COVID-19. Overall study: Donors in the United States, Italy and Spain gave samples during acute or convalescent COVID-19. T cells, B-cell-depleted T cells, or PBMCs provided the cDNA or gDNA that served as material.

Original analysis: How many nucleated cells were present was estimated from reference gene primer amplification. The data were produced by immunoSEQ multiplex PCR, yet TCRdb's version contains in-frame clones alone and is incomplete. V and J calls and clone size come straight from that table; D and trimming were deduced from the DNA. The sample consists of about 130,000 clones, roughly 84% of them appearing once. This clone was counted once. Trimming left V 8 bases short and J 3 bases short, with 7 bases between. Germline lookup yields CDR1 SNHLY and CDR2 FYNNEI. This CDR3 is 11 amino acids long. What was sequenced was peripheral blood. The receptor's source is a woman of 80 years or more with acute or convalescent COVID-19. The chain carries TRBV2 and TRBJ1-1, with D uncertain. This CDR3 is CASSPDTEAFF. The CDR3 DNA follows: TGTGCCAGCTCCCCCGACACTGAAGCTTTCTTT.